A selection of T cell receptor beta chains follows, all from one sample in a study of cytomegalovirus exposure and HLA in healthy donors. Libraries were prepared by immunoSEQ multiplex PCR; TCRdb keeps only in-frame clonotypes and omits some of them. The data show roughly 110,000 clones, around two thirds seen once. Source material: PBMCs. Receptor source: a woman between 35 and 50 years old in good health and CMV-seropositive. Both conserved end residues are part of each CDR3.

TRBJ2-5 TRBV5-1 CASSLGQGEETQYF
TRBJ2-7 TRBV25-1 CASSQAGGIYEQYF
TRBJ2-5 TRBV29-1 CSAEPGQVQETQYF
TRBJ1-6 TRBV4-1 CASSQDSRAGFNSPLHF
TRBJ1-1 TRBV7-8 CASSLVEGTEAFF
TRBJ1-5 TRBV30 CAWSPISGGLSNQPQHF
TRBJ1-1 TRBV15 CATSRRGVDTEAFF
TRBJ2-1 TRBV30 CAWSLSSYNEQFF
TRBJ2-7 TRBV11-2 CASSSRDRGYEQYF
TRBJ1-1 TRBV15 CATRRQGTEAFF
TRBJ2-1 TRBV6-6 CASSPARADRYDEQFF
TRBJ1-4 TRBV7-2 CASSLGPDEKLFF
TRBJ2-7 TRBV6-6 CASSYKGQGTYEQYF
- TRBV5-1 CASSTGSTYEQYF
TRBJ1-2 TRBV19 CASSILGQVYGYTF
TRBJ2-1 TRBV9 CASSQYRSRARGDEQFF
TRBJ2-1 TRBV9 CASSVLAGNYNEQFF
TRBJ1-4 TRBV10-3 CAISDVRDGEKLFF
TRBJ2-3 TRBV6-5 CASSLGAVQYF
TRBJ2-7 TRBV7-9 CASNRDRGTHHF
TRBJ2-7 TRBV6-5 CASSYVLGDYEQYF
TRBJ2-7 TRBV6-1 CASSEILVSRGYEQYF
TRBJ1-5 TRBV6-1 CASSRFFEGKPQHF
TRBJ1-5 TRBV25-1 CASSEGGTGWNQPQHF
TRBJ1-1 TRBV6-5 CASSRHQRTEAFF
TRBJ1-1 TRBV29-1 CSVRTEMAEAFF
TRBJ1-5 TRBV19 CASKSRTASNQPQHF